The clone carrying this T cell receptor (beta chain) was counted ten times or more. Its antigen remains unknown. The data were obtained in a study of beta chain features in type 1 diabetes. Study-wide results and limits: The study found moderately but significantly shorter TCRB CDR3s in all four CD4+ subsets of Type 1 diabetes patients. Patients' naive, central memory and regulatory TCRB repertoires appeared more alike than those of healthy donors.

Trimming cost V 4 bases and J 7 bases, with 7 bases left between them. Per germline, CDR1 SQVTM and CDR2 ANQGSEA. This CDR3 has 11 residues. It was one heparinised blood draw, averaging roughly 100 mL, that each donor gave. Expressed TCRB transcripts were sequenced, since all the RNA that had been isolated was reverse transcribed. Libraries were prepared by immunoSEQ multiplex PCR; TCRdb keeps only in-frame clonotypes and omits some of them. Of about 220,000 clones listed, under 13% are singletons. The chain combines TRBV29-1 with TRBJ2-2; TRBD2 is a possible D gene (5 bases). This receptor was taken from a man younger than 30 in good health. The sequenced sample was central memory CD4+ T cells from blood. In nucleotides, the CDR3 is TGCAGCGTTGCCCGGGACGGGGAGCTGTTTTTT. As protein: CSVARDGELFF.